A selection of T cell receptor beta chains follows, all from one sample in a study of cytomegalovirus exposure and HLA in healthy donors. Profiled with immunoSEQ multiplex PCR; TCRdb holds only in-frame clones, not every one. In the table there are about 140,000 clones, about 82% of which are singletons. The sequenced sample consisted of PBMCs. The receptors stem from a woman in her thirties or forties in good health and CMV-seropositive. Both conserved end residues are part of each CDR3. A D gene is named only where the DNA matches it firmly. Some rows mark clone size as missing; the rest say once, few, many or name a class of expanded clone.

j_call,v_call,d_call,clone_size,cdr3_aa,cdr3_nt
TRBJ2-1,TRBV6-6,.,.,CASKGGGGNEQFF,TGTGCCAGCAAGGGAGGAGGAGGGAACGAGCAGTTCTTC
TRBJ1-1,TRBV7-6,TRBD1,.,CASSLAVGAGGRGTEAFF,TGTGCCAGCAGCTTAGCGGTTGGGGCAGGGGGAAGGGGCACTGAAGCTTTCTTT
TRBJ1-3,TRBV18,.,.,CASSTNPQGNSGNTIYF,TGTGCCAGCTCAACCAACCCACAGGGCAACTCTGGAAACACCATATATTTT
TRBJ1-5,TRBV28,.,.,CASSFKQPQHF,TGTGCCAGCAGTTTTAAACAGCCCCAGCATTTT
TRBJ1-2,TRBV2,TRBD1,.,CASVYRGGYGYTF,TGTGCCAGCGTCTACAGGGGCGGCTATGGCTACACCTTC
TRBJ1-6,TRBV28,TRBD1,.,CASSYRGNSPLHF,TGTGCCAGCAGTTACAGGGGAAATTCACCCCTCCACTTT
TRBJ2-7,TRBV28,TRBD2,.,CASSLLTGGDEQYF,TGTGCCAGCAGTTTATTGACGGGGGGAGACGAGCAGTACTTC
TRBJ2-5,TRBV25-1,.,.,CASRPAHGVTQETQYF,TGTGCCAGCAGACCCGCCCACGGTGTTACCCAAGAGACCCAGTACTTC
TRBJ2-7,TRBV7-9,.,.,CASSITGRNEQYF,TGTGCCAGCAGCATTACCGGGAGAAACGAGCAGTACTTC
TRBJ1-5,TRBV7-8,.,.,CASSLGTAGSNQPQHF,TGTGCCAGCAGCTTAGGGACGGCAGGGAGCAATCAGCCCCAGCATTTT
TRBJ2-2,TRBV30,TRBD1,.,CAWSDRGMVTGELFF,TGTGCCTGGAGTGACAGGGGGATGGTCACCGGGGAGCTGTTTTTT
TRBJ2-1,TRBV7-2,TRBD2,.,CASSKGAGGQSEQFF,TGTGCCAGCAGCAAGGGAGCGGGGGGGCAGAGTGAGCAGTTCTTC
TRBJ2-7,TRBV9,TRBD2,few,CASSTNVGGGTYEQYF,TGTGCCAGCAGCACTAACGTCGGCGGGGGTACCTACGAGCAGTACTTC